This T cell receptor beta chain was captured in a study of T cell responses to AZD1222 COVID-19 vaccine. Study findings and constraints: Repertoires were obtained only post-peak T cell response. Clonal diversity was possibly underestimated, and white British individuals and females predominated among donors. Two AZD1222 doses significantly raised spike-specific TCR breadth and depth over controls. Regions left unmutated in variants are reportedly the target of nearly half of spike-specific TCRs.

Assay: immunoSEQ multiplex PCR; the TCRdb copy retains only in-frame clones and omits some. The sample has over 75,000 clones, 80% to 90% seen once. Germline CDR1 SGHNT, CDR2 YYREEE (reference sequence). Trimming at V came to 2 bases and at J to 2 bases, leaving 2 bases not matched to a gene. CDR3 length: 15 residues. Regarding this clone: Its antigen is unknown.

The sequencing here drew on peripheral blood, taken 28 days after the second AZD1222 dose. V gene TRBV5-4 combines with J gene TRBJ2-1; 9 bases map to TRBD2. The sequence derives from an adult who received the AZD1222 COVID-19 vaccine. CDR3: CASSFSGRAYNEQFF. CDR3 DNA: TGTGCCAGCAGCTTTAGCGGGAGAGCCTACAATGAGCAGTTCTTC.